This T cell receptor beta chain derives from a study of control samples from healthy donors and cancer patients. Sequenced by immunoSEQ multiplex PCR; TCRdb stores in-frame clones only, minus some. The sample contains over 100,000 clones, around 88% of which appear only once. The germline gives CDR1 SGHVS, CDR2 FQNEAQ. The CDR3 has 17 residues. J was trimmed by 0 bases and V by 4 bases; bases with no gene match: 7. The clonotype was recovered from a man aged 40-49 years in good health. The chain combines TRBV7-8 with TRBJ2-1; 9 bases match TRBD2. The sequenced sample was blood. This chain's CDR3 is CASSSRSSGSSYNEQFF. The CDR3 region has the DNA TGTGCCAGCAGCTCACGTAGTAGCGGGAGCTCCTACAATGAGCAGTTCTTC. The full variable domain, its missing parts supplied by reference TRBV7-8 and TRBJ2-1, is GAGVSQSPRYKVAKRGQDVALRCDPISGHVSLFWYQQALGQGPEFLTYFQNEAQLDKSGLPSDRFFAERPEGSVSTLKIQRTQQEDSAVYLCASSSRSSGSSYNEQFFGPGTRLTVL.